This T cell receptor (beta chain) is drawn from a study of shared clonotypes between healthy human individuals. Study-level information: Donor ages ranged 18 to 49 years: a couple of women, a few men.

Germline CDR1 and CDR2: MGHRA and YSYEKL. There are 15 residues in the CDR3. V lost 0 bases and J lost 3, with 12 bases in between. Naive CD8 populations comprised CD45RO-negative cells positively selected for CCR7, excluding terminally differentiated effector memory CD45RA+ cells. Generated by immunoSEQ multiplex PCR, the TCRdb table keeps only in-frame clones and is missing some. The sample lists around 2,000,000 clones, about 92% seen once, with around 1.7% in the top ten. Study-level findings and limits: Memory subsets generally showed lower estimated richness than naive subsets. The study found roughly 5% of naive CD4 clonotypes shared across four donors.

On this clone: No antigen is known for it.

Sequencing was carried out using naive CD8+ T cells from PBMCs. The rearrangement links TRBV4-1 to TRBJ2-7; D is undetermined. This TCR came from a man younger than 30 in good health. Some clones in this sample may be carry-over from other donors' samples. The DNA of the CDR3 is TGCGCCAGCAGCCAAGAGCTCCGTCCCAGCTACGAGCAGTACTTC. Protein sequence: CASSQELRPSYEQYF.